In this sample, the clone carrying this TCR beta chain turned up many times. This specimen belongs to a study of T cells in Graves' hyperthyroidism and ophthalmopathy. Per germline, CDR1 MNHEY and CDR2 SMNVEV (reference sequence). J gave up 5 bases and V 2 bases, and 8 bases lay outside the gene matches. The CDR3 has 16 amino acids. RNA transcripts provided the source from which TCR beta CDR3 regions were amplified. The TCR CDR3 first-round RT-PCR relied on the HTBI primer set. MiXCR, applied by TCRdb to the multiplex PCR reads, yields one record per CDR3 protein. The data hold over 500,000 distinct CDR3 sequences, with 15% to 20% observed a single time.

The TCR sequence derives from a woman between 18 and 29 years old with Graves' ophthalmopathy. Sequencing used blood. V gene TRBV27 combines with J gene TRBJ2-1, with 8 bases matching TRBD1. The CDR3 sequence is CASSLLGDRGDNEQFF. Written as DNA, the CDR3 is TGTGCCAGCAGTTTACTGGGAGACAGGGGCGACAATGAGCAGTTCTTC.